Listed below are T cell receptor beta chains from one sample, sequenced in a study of T cell responses to AZD1222 COVID-19 vaccine. Libraries were prepared by immunoSEQ multiplex PCR; TCRdb keeps only in-frame clonotypes and omits some of them. The repertoire holds 150,000 to 200,000 clones, with 94% as singletons. This material consisted of peripheral blood, taken 28 days after the second AZD1222 dose. Every receptor here comes from an adult who received the AZD1222 COVID-19 vaccine. The CDR3 runs from the conserved cysteine through the conserved F or W. The D gene is left open where the match is weak. Not every row has a clone size; where given, it reads once, few, many or a size class.

J,D,V,size,DNA,CDR3
TRBJ2-3,-,TRBV5-4,-,TGTGCCAGCAGCTTCACAGATACGCAGTATTTT,CASSFTDTQYF
TRBJ1-6,-,TRBV27,-,TGTGCCAGCAGTTTTAACCGGGGGTCACCCCTCCACTTT,CASSFNRGSPLHF
TRBJ1-1,-,TRBV2,-,TGTGCCAGCTCACCAAACACTGAAGCTTTCTTT,CASSPNTEAFF
TRBJ2-3,TRBD2,TRBV24-1,-,TGTGCCACCAGTGATAGGTTAGCCGCTCGGGGGGTGACGCAGTATTTT,CATSDRLAARGVTQYF
TRBJ2-3,TRBD2,TRBV5-6,-,TGTGCCAGCAGCCGGGGGGGCTACACAGATACGCAGTATTTT,CASSRGGYTDTQYF
TRBJ1-2,TRBD1,TRBV18,-,TGTGCCAGCTCGACAGGGGAGGATAATGGCTACACCTTC,CASSTGEDNGYTF
TRBJ1-1,TRBD1,TRBV27,once,TGTGCCAGCAGTACAAGGACAGGGGAGTTTTCCACTGAAGCTTTCTTT,CASSTRTGEFSTEAFF
TRBJ1-6,-,TRBV30,once,TGTGCCTGGAGTGGAGGATCCGATTATAATTCACCCCTCCACTTT,CAWSGGSDYNSPLHF
TRBJ1-1,-,TRBV5-6,-,TGTGCCAGCACCGGGTGGGGGCGCGGGGGCACTGAAGCTTTCTTT,CASTGWGRGGTEAFF
TRBJ1-2,TRBD1,TRBV2,-,TGTGCCAGCAGGGGACAGGGCTTGGGGGGGTACACCTTC,CASRGQGLGGYTF
TRBJ2-7,TRBD1,TRBV18,-,TGTGCCAGCTCACTACAGGGGGCTGGAAGCTCCTACGAGCAGTACTTC,CASSLQGAGSSYEQYF
TRBJ1-5,-,TRBV28,once,TGTGCCAGCAGTTTATCAGCTAGCAATCAGCCCCAGCATTTT,CASSLSASNQPQHF
TRBJ1-5,-,TRBV2,-,TGTGCCAGCAGTAGCGGGCCTAGCAATCAGCCCCAGCATTTT,CASSSGPSNQPQHF
TRBJ1-2,TRBD1,TRBV27,once,TGTGCCAGCAGTCCCGGGGACAGTTTCTATTTCGGCGGTGGCTACACCTTC,CASSPGDSFYFGGGYTF
TRBJ1-2,-,TRBV14,-,TGTGCCAGCAGCCAAGATGGGAGGGACAACGCTGCCGCTGGCTACACCTTC,CASSQDGRDNAAAGYTF
TRBJ1-6,-,TRBV18,-,TGTGCCAGCTCACCGTCGGACGGGGGCTATAATTCACCCCTCCACTTT,CASSPSDGGYNSPLHF
TRBJ2-2,-,TRBV6-6,-,TGTGCCAGCAGCCCCGGCGTGGAGCTAGCCGGGGAGCTGTTTTTT,CASSPGVELAGELFF
TRBJ1-1,-,TRBV11-3,once,TGTGCCAGCAGCCCCAGCCCCAGGGGCACTGAAGCTTTCTTT,CASSPSPRGTEAFF
TRBJ2-1,-,TRBV30,-,TGTGCCTGGAGTTTTAGCCCCTACAATGAGCAGTTCTTC,CAWSFSPYNEQFF
TRBJ1-4,-,TRBV6-5,-,TGTGCCAGCAGTCTGAGACAGGAGGGAAAACTGTTTTTT,CASSLRQEGKLFF
TRBJ2-7,TRBD1,TRBV3-1/TRBV3-2,-,TGTGCCAGCAGCCAAGCCTTCTCACAGGGGACCTACGAGCAGTACTTC,CASSQAFSQGTYEQYF
TRBJ2-5,-,TRBV20-1,-,TGCAGTGCTAGCCCCAAAGAGACCCAGTACTTC,CSASPKETQYF
TRBJ1-3,TRBD1,TRBV7-8,-,TGTGCCAGCAGCGGCGGACAGGGTGATAGAAACACCATATATTTT,CASSGGQGDRNTIYF
TRBJ2-3,TRBD2,TRBV11-3,-,TGTGCCAGCAGCTTCGGGACTAGCGGGGAAACAGATACGCAGTATTTT,CASSFGTSGETDTQYF
TRBJ2-6,-,TRBV18,few,TGTGCCAGCTCACCACAGCGCAGTGGCCTTTTGGTTTCTGGGGCCAACGTCCTGACTTTC,CASSPQRSGLLVSGANVLTF
TRBJ2-2,-,TRBV6-2/TRBV6-3,-,TGTGCCAGCAGTTCAGGATTCACCGGGGAGCTGTTTTTT,CASSSGFTGELFF
TRBJ2-7,-,TRBV4-3,-,TGCGCCAGCAGCCAAGTTATAACCTACGAGCAGTACTTC,CASSQVITYEQYF
TRBJ1-1,-,TRBV27,-,TGTGCCAGCAGTTGGGGTGCTCCAGCGGGAGAGAACACTGAAGCTTTCTTT,CASSWGAPAGENTEAFF
TRBJ2-1,-,TRBV4-1,-,TGCGCCAGCAGCCCAGTAGGGGGGAGAAGAGCGGACTACAATGAGCAGTTCTTC,CASSPVGGRRADYNEQFF